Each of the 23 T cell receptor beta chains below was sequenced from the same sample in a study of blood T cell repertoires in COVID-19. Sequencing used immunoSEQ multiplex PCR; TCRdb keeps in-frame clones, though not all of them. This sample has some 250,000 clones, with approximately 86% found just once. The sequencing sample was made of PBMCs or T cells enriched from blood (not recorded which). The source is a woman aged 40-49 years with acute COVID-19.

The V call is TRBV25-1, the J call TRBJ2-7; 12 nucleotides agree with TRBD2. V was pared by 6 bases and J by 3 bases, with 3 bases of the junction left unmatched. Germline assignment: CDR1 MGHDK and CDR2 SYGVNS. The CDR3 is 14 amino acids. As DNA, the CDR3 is TGTGCCAGCAGGACTAGCGGGAGTAACTACGAGCAGTACTTC. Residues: CASRTSGSNYEQYF.

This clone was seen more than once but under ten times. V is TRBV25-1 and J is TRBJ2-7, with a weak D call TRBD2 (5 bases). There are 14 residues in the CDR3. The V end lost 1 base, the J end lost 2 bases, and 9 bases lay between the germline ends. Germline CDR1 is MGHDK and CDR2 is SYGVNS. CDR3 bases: TGTGCCAGCAGTGAATCCGGGATCGCCTACGAGCAGTACTTC. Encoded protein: CASSESGIAYEQYF.

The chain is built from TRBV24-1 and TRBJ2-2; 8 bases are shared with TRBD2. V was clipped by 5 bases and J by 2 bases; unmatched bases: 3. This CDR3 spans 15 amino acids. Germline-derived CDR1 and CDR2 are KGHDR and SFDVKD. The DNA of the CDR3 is TGTGCCACCAGTGGGACTAGCCCTAACACCGGGGAGCTGTTTTTT. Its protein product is CATSGTSPNTGELFF.

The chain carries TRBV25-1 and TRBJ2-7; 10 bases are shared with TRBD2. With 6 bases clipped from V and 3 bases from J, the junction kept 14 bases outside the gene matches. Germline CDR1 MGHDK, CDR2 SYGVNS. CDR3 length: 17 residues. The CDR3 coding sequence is TGTGCCAGCAGACCCCTAGCGGGAGTGACACCCATCTACGAGCAGTACTTC. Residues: CASRPLAGVTPIYEQYF.

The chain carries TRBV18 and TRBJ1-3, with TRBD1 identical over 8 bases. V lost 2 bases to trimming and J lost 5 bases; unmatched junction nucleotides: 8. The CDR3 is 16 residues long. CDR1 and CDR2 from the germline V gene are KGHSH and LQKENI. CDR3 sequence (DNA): TGTGCCAGCTCACCAATCCGCCAGGGGGCTAGAAACACCATATATTTT. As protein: CASSPIRQGARNTIYF. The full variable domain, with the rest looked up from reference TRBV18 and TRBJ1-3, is NAGVMQNPRHLVRRRGQEARLRCSPMKGHSHVYWYRQLPEEGLKFMVYLQKENIIDESGMPKERFSAEFPKEGPSILRIQQVVRGDSAAYFCASSPIRQGARNTIYFGEGSWLTVV.

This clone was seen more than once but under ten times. The CDR3 sequence is CASSQELLTRGSYEQYF. The CDR3 DNA reads TGTGCCAGCAGCCAAGAATTATTAACCAGGGGCTCCTACGAGCAGTACTTC. This chain connects TRBV3-1 (or the pseudogene TRBV3-2) to TRBJ2-7, with D tentatively TRBD1 (6 bases). CDR3 length: 17 residues. Germline V CDR1 and CDR2: LGHDT, YNNKEL (reference sequence). Trimming removed 0 bases at V and 0 bases at J, with 15 bases between.

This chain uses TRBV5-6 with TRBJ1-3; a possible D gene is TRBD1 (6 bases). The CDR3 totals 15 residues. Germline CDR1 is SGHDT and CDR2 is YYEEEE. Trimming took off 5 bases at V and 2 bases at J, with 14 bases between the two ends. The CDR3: CASSNGQTTGNTIYF. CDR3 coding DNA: TGTGCCAGCAGTAACGGACAGACAACTGGAAACACCATATATTTT.

CDR3 DNA sequence: TGTGCCAGCAGCTTAGGGGTTAGCGGGAATACCGGGGAGCTGTTTTTT. Protein: CASSLGVSGNTGELFF. The chain links TRBV13 to TRBJ2-2, with 8 bases aligning to TRBD2. The V gene's germline CDR1 is PRHDT and CDR2 FYEKMQ (reference sequence). CDR3 size: 16 residues. V lost 0 bases, J lost 5 bases, and 5 bases stayed unmatched.

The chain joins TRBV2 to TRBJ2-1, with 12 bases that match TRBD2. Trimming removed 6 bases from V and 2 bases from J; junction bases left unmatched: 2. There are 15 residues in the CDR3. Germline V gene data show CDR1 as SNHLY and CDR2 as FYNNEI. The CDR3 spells CASRPSGRAYNEQFF. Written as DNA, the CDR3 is TGTGCCAGCAGACCTAGCGGGAGGGCCTACAATGAGCAGTTCTTC.

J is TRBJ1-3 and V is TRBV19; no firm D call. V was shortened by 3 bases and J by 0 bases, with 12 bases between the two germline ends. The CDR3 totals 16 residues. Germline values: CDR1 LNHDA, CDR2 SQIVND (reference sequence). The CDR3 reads CASSISQSLSGNTIYF. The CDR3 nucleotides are TGTGCCAGTAGTATTTCCCAGTCTCTCTCTGGAAACACCATATATTTT.

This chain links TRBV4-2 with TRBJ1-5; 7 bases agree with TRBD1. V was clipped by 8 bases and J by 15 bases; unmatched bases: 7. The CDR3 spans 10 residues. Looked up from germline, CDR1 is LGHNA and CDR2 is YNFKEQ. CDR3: CASPGRGRHF. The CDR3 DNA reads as TGTGCCAGCCCGGGCAGGGGGAGGCATTTT.

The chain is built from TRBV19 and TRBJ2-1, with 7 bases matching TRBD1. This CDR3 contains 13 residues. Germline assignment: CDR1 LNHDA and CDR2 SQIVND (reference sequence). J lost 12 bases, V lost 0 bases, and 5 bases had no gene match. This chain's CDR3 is CASSIEHRGRQFF. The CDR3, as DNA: TGTGCCAGTAGTATAGAGCACAGGGGAAGGCAGTTCTTC.

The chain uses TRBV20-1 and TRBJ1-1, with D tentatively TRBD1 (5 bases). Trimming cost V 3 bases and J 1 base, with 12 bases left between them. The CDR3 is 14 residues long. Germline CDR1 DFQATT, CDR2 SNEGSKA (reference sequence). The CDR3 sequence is CSASLQATNTEAFF. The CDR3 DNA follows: TGCAGTGCTAGTTTACAGGCCACGAACACTGAAGCTTTCTTT.

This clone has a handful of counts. The CDR3 nucleotides are TGTGCCAGCAGCTTGGAGGGGCGTAGCACAGATACGCAGTATTTT. Protein sequence: CASSLEGRSTDTQYF. The chain links TRBV5-8 to TRBJ2-3; D is possibly TRBD1 (5 bases). CDR1 and CDR2 from the germline V gene are SGHTS and YDEGEE. CDR3 length: 15 residues. V lost 0 bases and J 0 bases, leaving 8 bases between the germline ends.

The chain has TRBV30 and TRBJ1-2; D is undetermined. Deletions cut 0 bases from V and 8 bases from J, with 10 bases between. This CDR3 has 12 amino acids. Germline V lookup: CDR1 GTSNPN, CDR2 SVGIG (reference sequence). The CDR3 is CAWSVPGGGYTF. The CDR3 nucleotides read TGTGCCTGGAGTGTACCAGGAGGGGGCTACACCTTC.

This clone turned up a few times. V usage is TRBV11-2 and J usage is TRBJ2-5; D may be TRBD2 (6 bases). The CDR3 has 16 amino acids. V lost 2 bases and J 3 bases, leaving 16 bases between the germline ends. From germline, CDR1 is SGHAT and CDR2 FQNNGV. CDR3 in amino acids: CASSLTARLGKETQYF. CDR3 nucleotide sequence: TGTGCCAGCAGCTTAACGGCGAGACTAGGGAAAGAGACCCAGTACTTC.

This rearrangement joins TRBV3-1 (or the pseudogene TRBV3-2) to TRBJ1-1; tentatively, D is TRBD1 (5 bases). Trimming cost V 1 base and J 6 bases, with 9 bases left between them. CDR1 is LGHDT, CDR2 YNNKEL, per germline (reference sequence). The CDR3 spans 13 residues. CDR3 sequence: CASSQGGIAEAFF. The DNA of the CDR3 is TGTGCCAGCAGCCAAGGGGGCATCGCTGAAGCTTTCTTT.

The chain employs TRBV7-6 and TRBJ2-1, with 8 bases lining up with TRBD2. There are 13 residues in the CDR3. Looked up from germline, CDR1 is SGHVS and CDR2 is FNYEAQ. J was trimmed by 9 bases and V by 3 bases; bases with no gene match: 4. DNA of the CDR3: TGTGCCAGCAGCTTTCAGCGGGAGCTTGAGCAGTTCTTC. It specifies CASSFQRELEQFF.

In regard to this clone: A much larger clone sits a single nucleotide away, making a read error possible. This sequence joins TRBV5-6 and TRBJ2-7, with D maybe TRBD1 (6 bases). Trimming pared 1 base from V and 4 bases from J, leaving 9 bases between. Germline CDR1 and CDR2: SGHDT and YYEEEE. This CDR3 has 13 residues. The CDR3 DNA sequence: TGTGCCAGCAGCTTGAACAGGGTGTACGAGCAGTACTTC. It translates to CASSLNRVYEQYF.

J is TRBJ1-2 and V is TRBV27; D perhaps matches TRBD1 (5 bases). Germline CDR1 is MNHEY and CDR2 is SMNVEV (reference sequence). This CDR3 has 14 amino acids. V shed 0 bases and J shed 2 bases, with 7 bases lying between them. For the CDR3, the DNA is TGTGCCAGCAGTTTATCGGCAGGGAACTATGGCTACACCTTC. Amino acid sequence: CASSLSAGNYGYTF.

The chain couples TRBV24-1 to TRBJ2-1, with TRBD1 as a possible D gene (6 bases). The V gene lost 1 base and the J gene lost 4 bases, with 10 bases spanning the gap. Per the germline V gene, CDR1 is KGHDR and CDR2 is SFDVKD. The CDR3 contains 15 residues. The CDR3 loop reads CATSDLTGLYNEQFF. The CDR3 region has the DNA TGTGCCACCAGTGATTTAACAGGGTTGTACAATGAGCAGTTCTTC.

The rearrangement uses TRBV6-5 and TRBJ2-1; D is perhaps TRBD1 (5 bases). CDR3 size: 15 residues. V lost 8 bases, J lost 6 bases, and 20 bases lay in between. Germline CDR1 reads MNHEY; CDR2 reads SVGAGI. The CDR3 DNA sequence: TGTGCCAGCTTGAAGGGGTGGCCCCTTGGCAATGAGCAGTTCTTC. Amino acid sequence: CASLKGWPLGNEQFF.

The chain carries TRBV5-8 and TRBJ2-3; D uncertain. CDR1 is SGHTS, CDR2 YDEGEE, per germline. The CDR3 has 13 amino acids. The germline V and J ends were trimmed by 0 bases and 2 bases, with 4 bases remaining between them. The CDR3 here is CASSLDYTDTQYF. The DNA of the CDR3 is TGTGCCAGCAGCTTGGATTACACAGATACGCAGTATTTT.